The 29 T cell receptor beta chains listed next were all sequenced from one sample in a study of T cell changes during pregnancy in multiple sclerosis. Sequencing was performed with immunoSEQ multiplex PCR; in TCRdb, only in-frame clones are kept and a portion is missing. This table holds 90,000 to 100,000 clones, 90% to 95% found once. The sample in question was peripheral blood, obtained in the third trimester of pregnancy. These TCRs come from a female donor with multiple sclerosis, enrolled in a pregnancy study.

The chain employs TRBV19 and TRBJ2-5; TRBD1 aligns across 7 bases. The trim removed 10 bases at V and 6 bases at J, leaving 14 bases unmatched. In germline, CDR1 is LNHDA, CDR2 SQIVND (reference sequence). The CDR3 extends over 14 amino acids. CDR3 sequence: CATSGSIRGKTQYF. The CDR3 DNA is TGTGCCACTTCGGGATCGATCAGGGGGAAGACCCAGTACTTC.

This chain connects TRBV2 to TRBJ1-2; TRBD1 might be the D (6 bases). From germline, CDR1 is SNHLY and CDR2 FYNNEI. The CDR3 has 15 amino acids. With 6 bases removed from V and 1 base from J, the gap between germline ends came to 15 bases. The CDR3 DNA reads as TGTGCCAGCAGAACAGGACAGCTGCTTAACTATGGCTACACCTTC. It yields the protein CASRTGQLLNYGYTF.

This chain links TRBV6-1 with TRBJ2-1; D call uncertain. V lost 7 bases and J lost 8, with 9 bases in between. This CDR3 has 11 amino acids. Germline V gene lookup returns CDR1 MNHNS and CDR2 SASEGT. CDR3 DNA sequence: TGTGCCAGCAAAAGACTGGATGAGCAGTTCTTC. This translates into CASKRLDEQFF.

The rearrangement links TRBV5-1 to TRBJ2-1; 7 bases line up with TRBD2. CDR3 length: 16 amino acids. Germline CDR1 is SGHRS and CDR2 is YFSETQ. Trimming took 5 bases from V and 7 from J; bases not matched to a gene: 15. CDR3 residues: CASSQNAGAWGNEQFF. CDR3 DNA: TGCGCCAGCAGTCAGAATGCGGGAGCGTGGGGAAATGAGCAGTTCTTC. The whole variable domain, remainder taken from reference TRBV5-1 and TRBJ2-1, is KAGVTQTPRYLIKTRGQQVTLSCSPISGHRSVSWYQQTPGQGLQFLFEYFSETQRNKGNFPGRFSGRQFSNSRSEMNVSTLELGDSALYLCASSQNAGAWGNEQFFGPGTRLTVL.

This clone was detected a few times. The genes are TRBV2 and TRBJ2-6; 7 bases map to TRBD1. Germline lookup yields CDR1 SNHLY and CDR2 FYNNEI. The CDR3 runs 18 residues. Trimming cost V 4 bases and J 0 bases; bases outside gene matches: 9. CDR3 amino acids: CASSGVRTGGSGANVLTF. The CDR3 DNA is TGTGCCAGCAGTGGGGTAAGGACAGGCGGCTCTGGGGCCAACGTCCTGACTTTC.

CDR3 nucleotides: TGTGCCAGCAGCTTAGCGGACAGGGTTGAAGCTTTCTTT. It translates to CASSLADRVEAFF. The chain has TRBV7-9 and TRBJ1-1, with 8 bases matching TRBD1. The CDR3 loop spans 13 amino acids. V was clipped by 0 bases and J by 7 bases; unmatched bases: 1. Germline CDR1 is SEHNR and CDR2 is FQNEAQ (reference sequence).

The chain is built from TRBV29-1 and TRBJ1-1; D is ambiguous. The CDR3 totals 13 residues. Trimming removed 6 bases from V and 5 bases from J, with 16 bases in between. Germline V gene data show CDR1 as SQVTM and CDR2 as ANQGSEA. CDR3 amino acids: CSVAPGPGTEAFF. The CDR3, as DNA: TGCAGCGTAGCTCCGGGCCCGGGGACTGAAGCTTTCTTT.

The chain links TRBV5-1 to TRBJ2-2, with 7 bases matching TRBD2. The ends lost 4 bases at V and 2 bases at J; junction bases unmatched: 8. The CDR3 totals 16 residues. CDR1 is SGHRS, CDR2 YFSETQ, per germline. The CDR3 sequence is CASSAPERGNTGELFF. The DNA for the CDR3 is TGCGCCAGCAGCGCCCCCGAGCGGGGCAACACCGGGGAGCTGTTTTTT.

The count of this clone is one. The genes are TRBV27 and TRBJ2-4; TRBD1 is a possible D gene (5 bases). The CDR3 covers 15 residues. The V and J ends lost 6 bases and 6 bases respectively, with 18 bases between them. CDR1 MNHEY and CDR2 SMNVEV come from the germline V gene (reference sequence). DNA for the CDR3: TGTGCCAGCAGGACCCTAAGGGGCGACACAAACATTCAGTACTTC. Translated, it gives CASRTLRGDTNIQYF.

This chain joins TRBV29-1 and TRBJ2-3; D is possibly TRBD1 (5 bases). Deletions cut 0 bases from V and 8 bases from J, with 18 bases between. The CDR3 extends over 15 amino acids. The germline CDR1 and CDR2 sequences are SQVTM and ANQGSEA. The DNA of the CDR3 is TGCAGCGTTGAAGATCCACGACAGATAGGAGTTACGCAGTATTTT. It codes for CSVEDPRQIGVTQYF.

V is TRBV13 and J is TRBJ2-1, with 10 positions matching TRBD2. Trimming removed 5 bases from V and 8 bases from J; junction bases left unmatched: 3. This CDR3 has 13 amino acids. Germline CDR1 PRHDT, CDR2 FYEKMQ (reference sequence). Here the CDR3 DNA reads TGTGCCAGCAGCGCGCTAGCGGGAGATGAGCAGTTCTTC. As protein: CASSALAGDEQFF.

The V and J genes are TRBV19 and TRBJ2-2, with a tentative D call TRBD1 (6 bases). The germline V gene encodes CDR1 LNHDA and CDR2 SQIVND (reference sequence). Between the trimmed V and J ends, which lost 7 bases and 6 bases, there was a span of 21 bases. The CDR3 is made up of 16 amino acids. CDR3 DNA: TGTGCCAGTATTCCCAACACAGGGAGTTGGGCCGGGGAGCTGTTTTTT. It encodes CASIPNTGSWAGELFF.

V usage is TRBV5-1 and J usage is TRBJ2-6; 7 nucleotides agree with TRBD1. Germline CDR1 SGHRS, CDR2 YFSETQ. CDR3 length: 15 amino acids. V lost 2 bases and J lost 2; bases outside the gene matches: 1. The CDR3 reads CASSLDRAGANVLTF. CDR3 DNA: TGCGCCAGCAGCTTAGACAGGGCTGGGGCCAACGTCCTGACTTTC.

The DNA of the CDR3 is TGTGCCACCAGCCAAGATGGGTCCAGGGCGGAGACCCAGTACTTC. Amino acids: CATSQDGSRAETQYF. This chain uses TRBV15 with TRBJ2-5; a possible D gene is TRBD1 (5 bases). CDR1 and CDR2 from the germline V gene are LNHNV and YYDKDF (reference sequence). V was cut by 5 bases and J by 5 bases, with 18 bases left in between. The CDR3 is 15 amino acids. Supplemented by reference TRBV15 and TRBJ2-5, the full variable domain reads DAMVIQNPRYQVTQFGKPVTLSCSQTLNHNVMYWYQQKSSQAPKLLFHYYDKDFNNEADTPDNFQSRRPNTSFCFLDIRSPGLGDTAMYLCATSQDGSRAETQYFGPGTRLLVL.

The genes are TRBV6-1 and TRBJ1-1; no reliable D call. Germline CDR1 and CDR2: MNHNS and SASEGT. Between the trimmed V and J ends, which lost 2 bases and 5 bases, there was a span of 18 bases. The CDR3 sequence is 16 residues long. CDR3 region: CASSEPPQGDRTEAFF. The DNA of the CDR3 is TGTGCCAGCAGTGAACCCCCACAAGGAGATAGGACTGAAGCTTTCTTT.

The chain has TRBV5-1 and TRBJ2-1; 11 bases align to TRBD2. CDR3 length equals 15 residues. Germline V lookup: CDR1 SGHRS, CDR2 YFSETQ. Trimming cost V 4 bases and J 10 bases; bases outside gene matches: 10. The CDR3 bases are TGCGCCAGCAGCGAGACTAGCGGGGTGGGTAGGGAGCAGTTCTTC. Amino acids: CASSETSGVGREQFF.

The chain is built from TRBV27 and TRBJ2-7, with 7 bases identical to TRBD2. The V segment lost 5 bases and the J segment 4 bases; nucleotides outside the gene matches: 11. The CDR3 contains 15 residues. The germline V gene has CDR1 MNHEY and CDR2 SMNVEV (reference sequence). CDR3 in amino acids: CASSPYGTTKYEQYF. DNA for the CDR3: TGTGCCAGCAGTCCTTACGGGACTACTAAATACGAGCAGTACTTC.

The chain employs TRBV7-9 and TRBJ2-5; TRBD2 is a possible D gene (5 bases). The CDR3 consists of 13 residues. V lost 6 bases and J 6 bases, leaving 14 bases between the germline ends. CDR1 and CDR2 (germline): SEHNR, FQNEAQ (reference sequence). The CDR3: CASRPSGGKTQYF. The CDR3 region has the DNA TGTGCCAGCAGGCCGTCAGGAGGAAAGACCCAGTACTTC.

Notes on this clone: Germline and junction disagree at one end, which may indicate a read error. The chain is built from TRBV7-7 and TRBJ2-1; perhaps TRBD2 as D (6 bases). The CDR3 runs 16 residues. Germline lookup yields CDR1 SSHAT and CDR2 FNYEAQ (reference sequence). CDR3 sequence reads: CASSPGPTGRNNEQFF. For the CDR3, the DNA is TGTGCTAGCAGCCCAGGTCCGACTGGGAGGAACAATGAGCAGTTCTTC. Variable domain in full (rest from reference TRBV7-7 and TRBJ2-1): GAGVSQSPRYKVTKRGQDVTLRCDPISSHATLYWYQQALGQGPEFLTYFNYEAQPDKSGLPSDRFSAERPEGSISTLTIQRTEQRDSAMYRCASSPGPTGRNNEQFFGPGTRLTVL.

The chain carries TRBV28 and TRBJ2-1; TRBD2 aligns across 8 bases. Trimming took 6 bases from V and 6 from J; bases not matched to a gene: 10. The CDR3 totals 15 residues. CDR1 and CDR2 (germline): MDHEN, SYDVKM. CDR3 in DNA: TGTGCCAGCAGCCGCGGGACTAGGGCGCTCAATGAGCAGTTCTTC. Amino acid sequence: CASSRGTRALNEQFF.

V gene TRBV5-4 combines with J gene TRBJ1-1, with D possibly TRBD1 on 5 matching bases. V was cut by 0 bases and J by 3 bases, with 6 bases left in between. The CDR3 length is 13 residues. The germline V gene encodes CDR1 SGHNT and CDR2 YYREEE (reference sequence). CDR3 in DNA: TGTGCCAGCAGCTTGGGGGGCGACACTGAAGCTTTCTTT. It is translated as CASSLGGDTEAFF.

The genes are TRBV19 and TRBJ2-7; 7 nucleotides align to TRBD1. Trimming took 5 bases from V and 4 from J; bases not matched to a gene: 8. CDR1 and CDR2 (germline): LNHDA, SQIVND (reference sequence). The CDR3 has 14 amino acids. CDR3 sequence reads: CASSQQGRAYEQYF. The DNA for the CDR3 is TGTGCCAGTAGTCAACAGGGGCGGGCTTACGAGCAGTACTTC.

The V and J genes are TRBV11-2 and TRBJ1-4; TRBD1 matches 7 bases. The CDR3 sequence is 15 residues long. Germline loops: CDR1 SGHAT, CDR2 FQNNGV. Trimming took 5 bases from V and 4 from J; bases not matched to a gene: 7. This chain's CDR3 is CASSPRDRFNEKLFF. The CDR3, as DNA: TGTGCCAGCAGCCCGCGGGACAGATTTAATGAAAAACTGTTTTTT.

The DNA for the CDR3 is TGTGCCAGCAGGGATAGCGGGAGGATCTACAATGAGCAGTTCTTC. This codes for CASRDSGRIYNEQFF. The chain joins TRBV6-1 to TRBJ2-1; 10 positions agree with TRBD2. CDR1 MNHNS and CDR2 SASEGT come from the germline V gene. CDR3 length: 15 amino acids. J lost 3 bases, V lost 6 bases, and 5 bases had no gene match.

This sequence joins TRBV29-1 and TRBJ2-7; 8 bases align to TRBD1. This CDR3 has 13 amino acids. V dropped 6 bases and J dropped 1; count of bases not matched to a gene: 5. The germline V gene encodes CDR1 SQVTM and CDR2 ANQGSEA. This CDR3 is CSVGQGLSYEQYF. The CDR3 DNA sequence: TGCAGCGTCGGACAGGGTTTATCCTACGAGCAGTACTTC.

The chain joins TRBV7-9 to TRBJ2-7; 12 nucleotides line up with TRBD1. The CDR3 consists of 15 residues. Trimming cost V 4 bases and J 6 bases; bases outside gene matches: 7. The V gene's germline CDR1 is SEHNR and CDR2 FQNEAQ (reference sequence). Here the CDR3 DNA reads TGTGCCAGCAGCTCCTTAGGGGACAGGGGGCTCGAGCAGTACTTC. Its translation: CASSSLGDRGLEQYF.

This sequence joins TRBV4-2 and TRBJ2-5; 13 positions agree with TRBD2. Unmatched junction bases numbered 1, after V lost 2 bases and J lost 1 base. This CDR3 contains 16 residues. Germline-derived CDR1 and CDR2 are LGHNA and YNFKEQ. The chain's CDR3 is CASSQTSGRAQETQYF. CDR3 coding DNA: TGTGCCAGCAGCCAAACTAGCGGGAGGGCCCAAGAGACCCAGTACTTC.

The V and J genes are TRBV14 and TRBJ2-7; possibly TRBD2 for D (5 bases). The CDR3 spans 13 residues. The V and J ends lost 3 bases and 3 bases respectively, with 9 bases between them. Germline loops: CDR1 SGHDN, CDR2 FVKESK. The CDR3 nucleotides read TGTGCCAGCAGCCAGGACTCTGTCTACGAGCAGTACTTC. Amino acids: CASSQDSVYEQYF.

This CDR3 reads CASISAGSYEQYF. CDR3 DNA sequence: TGTGCCAGCATATCCGCGGGCTCCTACGAGCAGTACTTC. This chain links TRBV6-6 with TRBJ2-7, with TRBD2 as a possible D gene (5 bases). Germline V CDR1 and CDR2: MNHNY, SVGAGI (reference sequence). Deletions cut 7 bases from V and 0 bases from J, with 10 bases between. This CDR3 is 13 amino acids long.